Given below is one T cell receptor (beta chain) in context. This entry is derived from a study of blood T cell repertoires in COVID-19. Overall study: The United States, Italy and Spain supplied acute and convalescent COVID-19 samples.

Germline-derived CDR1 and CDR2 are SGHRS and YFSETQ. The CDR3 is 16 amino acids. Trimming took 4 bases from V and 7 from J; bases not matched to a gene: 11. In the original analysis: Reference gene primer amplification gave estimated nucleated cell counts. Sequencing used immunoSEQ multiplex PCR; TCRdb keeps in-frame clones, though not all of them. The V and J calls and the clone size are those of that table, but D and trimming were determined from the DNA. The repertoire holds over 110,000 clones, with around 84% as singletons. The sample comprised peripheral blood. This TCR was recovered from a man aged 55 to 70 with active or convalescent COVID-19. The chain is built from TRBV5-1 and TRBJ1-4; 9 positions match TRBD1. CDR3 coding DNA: TGCGCCAGCAGCCCCACACAGGGGGCCCGAGGTGAAAAACTGTTTTTT. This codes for CASSPTQGARGEKLFF.